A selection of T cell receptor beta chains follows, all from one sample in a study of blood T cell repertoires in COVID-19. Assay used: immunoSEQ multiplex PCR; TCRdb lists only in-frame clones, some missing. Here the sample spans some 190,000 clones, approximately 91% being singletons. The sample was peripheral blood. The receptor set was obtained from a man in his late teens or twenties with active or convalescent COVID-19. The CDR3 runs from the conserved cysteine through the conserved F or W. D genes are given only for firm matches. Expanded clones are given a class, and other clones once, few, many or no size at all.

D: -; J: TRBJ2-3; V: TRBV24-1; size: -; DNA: TGTGCCACCAGTGACCCAGGGACAGATACGCAGTATTTT; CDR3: CATSDPGTDTQYF
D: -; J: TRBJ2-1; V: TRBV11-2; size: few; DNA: TGTGCCAGCGCATTGGCCCAGCGGACCTTCTACAATGAGCAGTTCTTC; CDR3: CASALAQRTFYNEQFF
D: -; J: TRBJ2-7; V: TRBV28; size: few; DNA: TGTGCCAGCAAACGAGGGCTGGTGAGGAGGATCGCGGAGCAGTACTTC; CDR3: CASKRGLVRRIAEQYF
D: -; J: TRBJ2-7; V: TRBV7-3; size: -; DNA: TGTGCCAGCAGCGCGGGACCCTCCTACGAGCAGTACTTC; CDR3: CASSAGPSYEQYF
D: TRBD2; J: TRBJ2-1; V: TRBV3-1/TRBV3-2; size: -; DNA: TGTGCCAGCAGCCTCCAAGCGGGGTCCTACAATGAGCAGTTCTTC; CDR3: CASSLQAGSYNEQFF
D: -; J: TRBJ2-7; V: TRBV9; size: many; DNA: TGTGCCAGCAGCGTAGCAGGGCAATCCTACGAGCAGTACTTC; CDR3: CASSVAGQSYEQYF
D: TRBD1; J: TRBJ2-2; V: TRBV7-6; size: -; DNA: TGTGCCAGCAGCTTTGCGAGAGACAGGGGGTCGAACACCGGGGAGCTGTTTTTT; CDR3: CASSFARDRGSNTGELFF
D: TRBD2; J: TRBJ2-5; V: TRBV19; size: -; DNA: TGTGCCAGTAGTAAGAGTAGCGGGAGAGCCCAGGAGACCCAGTACTTC; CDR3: CASSKSSGRAQETQYF
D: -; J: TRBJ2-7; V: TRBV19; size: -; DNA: TGTGCCAGTCGAGCCGGTTACGAGCAGTACTTC; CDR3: CASRAGYEQYF
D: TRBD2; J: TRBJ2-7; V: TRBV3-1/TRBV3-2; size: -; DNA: TGTGCCAGCAGCCAACTATGGAGCGGGAGGACCTATCAGTACTTC; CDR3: CASSQLWSGRTYQYF
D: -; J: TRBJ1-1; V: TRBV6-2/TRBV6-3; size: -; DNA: TGTGCCAGCAGTTACGGGAGGGACACTGAAGCTTTCTTT; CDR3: CASSYGRDTEAFF
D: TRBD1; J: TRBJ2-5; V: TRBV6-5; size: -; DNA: TGTGCCAGGAAACCGGGACAGAGGAAACAAGAGACCCAGTACTTC; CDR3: CARKPGQRKQETQYF
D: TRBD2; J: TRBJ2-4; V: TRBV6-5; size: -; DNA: TGTGCCAGCAGGAAAAGCGGGGGAGGAAACATTCAGTACTTC; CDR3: CASRKSGGGNIQYF
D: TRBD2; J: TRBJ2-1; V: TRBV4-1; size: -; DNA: TGCGCCAGCAGCCGAAGTCCACTAGCGGGGGCCCCTAGTAATGAGCAGTTCTTC; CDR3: CASSRSPLAGAPSNEQFF
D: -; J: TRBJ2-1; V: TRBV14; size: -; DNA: TGTGCCAGCAGCCGCAGGTTAAGCTCCTACAATGAGCAGTTCTTC; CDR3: CASSRRLSSYNEQFF
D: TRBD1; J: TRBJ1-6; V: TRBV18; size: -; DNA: TGTGCCAGCTCACCCACCGGACAGGGGCTTAGTAATTCACCCCTCCACTTT; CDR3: CASSPTGQGLSNSPLHF
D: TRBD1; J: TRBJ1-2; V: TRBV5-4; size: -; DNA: TGTGCCAGCAGCATACGACAGGGCGCGGGCTACACCTTC; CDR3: CASSIRQGAGYTF
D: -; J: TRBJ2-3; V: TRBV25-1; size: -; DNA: TGTGCCAGCAGTGAATTAAACAGCCGCACAGATACGCAGTATTTT; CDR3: CASSELNSRTDTQYF
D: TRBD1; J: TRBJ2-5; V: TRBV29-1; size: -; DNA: TGCAGCGCCACCGGGACAGGTTTGGCGGAGACCCAGTACTTC; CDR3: CSATGTGLAETQYF
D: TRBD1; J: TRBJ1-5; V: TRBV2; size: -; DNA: TGTGCCAGCAGACCCCCGGGACAGAGCAATCAGCCCCAGCATTTT; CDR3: CASRPPGQSNQPQHF
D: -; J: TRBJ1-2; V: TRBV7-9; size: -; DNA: TGTGCCAGCAGCCGCCTTTACGGTTATGGCTACACCTTC; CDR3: CASSRLYGYGYTF
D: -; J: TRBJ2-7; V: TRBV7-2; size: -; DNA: TGTGCCAGCAGCCCCCTTAGCTCCTACGAGCAGTACTTC; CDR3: CASSPLSSYEQYF
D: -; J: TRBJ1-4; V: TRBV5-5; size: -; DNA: TGTGCCAGCAGCTTGGTTGGGGGAGGAGGAACTAATGAAAAACTGTTTTTT; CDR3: CASSLVGGGGTNEKLFF
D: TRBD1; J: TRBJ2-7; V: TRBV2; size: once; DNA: TGTGCCAGCAGAAACCGGGACAGGGGCTACGAGCAGTACTTC; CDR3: CASRNRDRGYEQYF
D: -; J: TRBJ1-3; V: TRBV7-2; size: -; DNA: TGTGCCAGCAGCGGGACTATAAGTTCAGGAAACACCATATATTTT; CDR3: CASSGTISSGNTIYF
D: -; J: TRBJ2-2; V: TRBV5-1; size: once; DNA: TGCGCCAGCAGCCCCGGACATCCGAACACCGGGGAGCTGTTTTTT; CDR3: CASSPGHPNTGELFF
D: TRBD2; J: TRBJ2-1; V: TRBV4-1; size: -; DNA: TGCGCCAGCAGCCAAGGTTATTGGTATACTCTAGCGGGGGGGCCGGGCAATGAGCAGTTCTTC; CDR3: CASSQGYWYTLAGGPGNEQFF
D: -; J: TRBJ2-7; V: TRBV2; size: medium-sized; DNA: TGTGCCAGCAGTGTAAATACGGTAGACAGCTCCTACGAGCAGTACTTC; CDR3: CASSVNTVDSSYEQYF
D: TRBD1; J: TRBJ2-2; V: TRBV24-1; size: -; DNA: TGTGCCACCAGTGATTCGACAGGGGGATACACCGGGGAGCTGTTTTTT; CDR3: CATSDSTGGYTGELFF
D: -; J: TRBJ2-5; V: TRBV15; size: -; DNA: TGTGCCACCAGTGCGCCCCGCGAACAAGAGACCCAGTACTTC; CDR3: CATSAPREQETQYF
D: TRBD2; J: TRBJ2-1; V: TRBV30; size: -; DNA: TGTGCCTGGAGTCCCTTGGGAGCGGGAGTATACAATGAGCAGTTCTTC; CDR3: CAWSPLGAGVYNEQFF
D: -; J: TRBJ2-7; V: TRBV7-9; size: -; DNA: TGTGCCAGCAGCTCTTCGGCGGCCTACGAGCAGTACTTC; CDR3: CASSSSAAYEQYF
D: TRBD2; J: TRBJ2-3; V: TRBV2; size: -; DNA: TGTGCCAAGGGGTTGGGGGGGACAGATACGCAGTATTTT; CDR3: CAKGLGGTDTQYF
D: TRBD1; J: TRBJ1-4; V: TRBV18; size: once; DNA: TGTGCCAGCTCCCCACAGGGGGCAGGCGAAAAACTGTTTTTT; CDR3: CASSPQGAGEKLFF
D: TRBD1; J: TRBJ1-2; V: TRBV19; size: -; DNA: TGTGCCAGCTGCGCAGGGGGACCATGGGATGGCTACACCTTC; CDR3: CASCAGGPWDGYTF
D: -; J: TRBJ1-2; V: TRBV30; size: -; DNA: TGTGCCTGGAACCCTTTTGGAGTTTCCTATGGCTACACCTTC; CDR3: CAWNPFGVSYGYTF
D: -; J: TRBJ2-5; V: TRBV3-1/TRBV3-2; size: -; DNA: TGTGCCAGCAGCCCCACCACCGTTGCGAAGACCCAGTACTTC; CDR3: CASSPTTVAKTQYF
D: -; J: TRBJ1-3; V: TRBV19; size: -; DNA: TGTGCCAGTAGTGTCAGGAACTCTGGAAACACCATATATTTT; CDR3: CASSVRNSGNTIYF
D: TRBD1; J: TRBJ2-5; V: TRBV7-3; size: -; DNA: TGTGCCAGCAGCCATCGACAGGGACGGTACTTC; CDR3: CASSHRQGRYF
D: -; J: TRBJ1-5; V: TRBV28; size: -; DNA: TGTGCCAGCAGAATAGGACTGTCGGGGCAGCCCCAGCATTTT; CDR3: CASRIGLSGQPQHF
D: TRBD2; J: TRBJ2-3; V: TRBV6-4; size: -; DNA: TGTGCCAGCAGTGCTGGACTAGCGGAGGCAGATACGCAGTATTTT; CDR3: CASSAGLAEADTQYF
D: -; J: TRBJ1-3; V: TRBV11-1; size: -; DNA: TGTGCCAGCACCGGAGGTGGCAAGGGATGGATCCCCATATATTTT; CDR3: CASTGGGKGWIPIYF
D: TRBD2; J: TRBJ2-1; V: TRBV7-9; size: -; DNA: TGTGCCAGCAGCTTAGGTAGCGGGGGTTCCTACAATGAGCAGTTCTTC; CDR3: CASSLGSGGSYNEQFF
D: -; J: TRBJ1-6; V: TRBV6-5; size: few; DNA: TGTGCCAGCACTACAGACAGCTCCTATAATTCACCCCTCCACTTT; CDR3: CASTTDSSYNSPLHF